This TCR beta chain was captured in a study of CD8+CD57+ T cells in acquired aplastic anemia. Whole-study context: Isolated CD4+ and CD8+ cells, once sorted, yielded DNA averaging 3.2 ug. Broader study findings: The same twenty-nine CD8+ CDR3 sequences occurred in patients and in controls. Significance was not reached for CD8+ Simpson's diversity between patients and controls.

Genomic DNA acted as the template from which TCR beta VDJ combination and CDR3 sequence profiling were carried out. TCRdb analysed the reads with MiXCR anew, one entry per CDR3 protein. The table has 100,000 to 130,000 distinct CDR3 sequences, 40% to 65% seen once. The CDR3 runs to 13 residues. Per the germline V gene, CDR1 is LNHNV and CDR2 is YYDKDF (reference sequence). Deletions cut 4 bases from V and 5 bases from J, with 11 bases between. Remarks on this clonotype: Its antigen is undetermined.

Sequenced input: sorted CD4+, CD8+, or CD8+CD57+ T cells (not recorded which) from PBMCs. The chain couples TRBV15 to TRBJ1-2, with D perhaps TRBD1 (5 bases). This receptor was obtained from a human donor in good health, serving as a control. In DNA, the CDR3 is TGTGCCACCAGCACGGGTTGGGGGTATGGCTACACCTTC. Amino acids: CATSTGWGYGYTF.